This T cell receptor beta chain was obtained from a study of T cells in Graves' hyperthyroidism and ophthalmopathy. TCR beta CDR3 regions were amplified from RNA. RT-PCR in the first round (using the HTBI primer set) targeted the TCR CDR3. Using its own MiXCR run on the multiplex PCR reads, TCRdb lists one record per CDR3 protein. The table includes hundreds of thousands of distinct CDR3 sequences, approximately 40% detected once. This CDR3 spans 16 amino acids. From germline, CDR1 is SEHNR and CDR2 FQNEAQ (reference sequence). V was cut by 6 bases and J by 0 bases, with 14 bases left in between. The source material was blood. J is TRBJ1-4 and V is TRBV7-9, with D perhaps matching TRBD1 (5 bases). The receptor was derived from a man between 18 and 35 years old with Graves' hyperthyroidism. CDR3 region: CASSSTWDPTNEKLFF. DNA for the CDR3: TGTGCCAGCAGTTCCACCTGGGACCCAACTAATGAAAAACTGTTTTTT.